The 18 T cell receptor beta chains listed next were all sequenced from one sample in a study of glioma-infiltrating T cells. The iRepertoire nested amplicon-rescue multiplex PCR amplified TCR alpha and beta CDR3s from RNA. TCRdb processed the multiplex PCR reads anew with MiXCR; each CDR3 protein has one entry. Altogether fewer than 55,000 distinct CDR3 sequences are present, approximately 20% being singletons, with the ten largest covering roughly 6.8%. Sequences were obtained from glioma tissue, nonneoplastic brain tissue, or PBMCs (not recorded which). All receptors derive from a human donor with low-grade glioma or glioblastoma, undergoing nonglioma brain surgery, or in good health (not recorded which).

This clonotype was counted ten times or more. The V call is TRBV4-1, the J call TRBJ1-4, with 10 bases that match TRBD1. From germline, CDR1 is MGHRA and CDR2 YSYEKL. J was trimmed by 8 bases and V by 3 bases; bases with no gene match: 3. The CDR3 extends over 14 amino acids. In nucleotides, the CDR3 is TGCGCCAGCAGCCAGGACAGGGGGGGCGAAAAACTGTTTTTT. Protein: CASSQDRGGEKLFF.

Concerning this clonotype itself: The junction departs from the called germline gene at one end, perhaps through a read error. The CDR3 region has the DNA TGTGCCACCAGCGCGCGGGGCAGCTCCTACAATGAGCAGTCTTTC. This codes for CATSARGSSYNEQSF. The V and J genes are TRBV24-1 and TRBJ2-1, with D possibly being TRBD2 (6 bases). The germline V gene encodes CDR1 KGHDR and CDR2 SFDVKD. This CDR3 comprises 15 residues.

This clonotype was picked up many times. CDR3 amino acids: CASSALQGWYEQYF. The DNA of the CDR3 is TGTGCCAGCAGTGCGCTACAGGGTTGGTACGAGCAGTACTTC. The gene calls are TRBV6-1 and TRBJ2-7, with D perhaps TRBD1 (6 bases). This CDR3 spans 14 amino acids. Germline CDR1 reads MNHNS; CDR2 reads SASEGT. V lost 4 bases, J lost 4 bases, and 14 bases lay in between.

This clonotype was observed a handful of times. The chain employs TRBV18 and TRBJ2-2, with no clear D. The V gene lost 8 bases and the J gene lost 2 bases, with 12 bases spanning the gap. The CDR3 totals 14 residues. Germline V gene sequence: CDR1 KGHSH, CDR2 LQKENI. The CDR3 here is CASPGPPNTGELFF. The DNA of the CDR3 is TGTGCCAGCCCAGGACCCCCTAACACCGGGGAGCTGTTTTTT.

This clonotype has just a few counts. V and J are TRBV12-3 or TRBV12-4 and TRBJ2-5; D perhaps matches TRBD2 (7 bases). The ends were cut back, 5 bases at V and 5 bases at J, with 21 bases in the middle. The CDR3 covers 16 residues. The chain's CDR3 is CASSPSGRGGRETQYF. CDR3 nucleotide sequence: TGTGCCAGCAGTCCCTCGGGGAGGGGGGGCCGGGAGACCCAGTACTTC.

This clonotype was observed many times. V gene TRBV24-1 combines with J gene TRBJ2-3, with a possible D match to TRBD1 (6 bases). Germline V gene data show CDR1 as KGHDR and CDR2 as SFDVKD. V was trimmed by 5 bases and J by 0 bases, leaving 14 bases between them. The CDR3 loop spans 16 amino acids. The CDR3 is CATSVPGQYSTDTQYF. Here the CDR3 DNA reads TGTGCCACCAGTGTCCCAGGACAGTATAGCACAGATACGCAGTATTTT.

This clonotype was recorded many times. This chain uses TRBV27 with TRBJ1-1, with D hard to call. The CDR3 spans 15 residues. Germline CDR1 is MNHEY and CDR2 is SMNVEV (reference sequence). V was trimmed by 5 bases and J by 0 bases, leaving 13 bases between them. The CDR3 region has the DNA TGTGCCAGCAGTCCACCTCCGGGCATGAACACTGAAGCTTTCTTT. Its translation is CASSPPPGMNTEAFF.

This clonotype has a count of ten or more. As DNA, the CDR3 is TGTGCCAGCAGGCAAGGGCCTAATCAGCCCCAGCATTTT. It translates to CASRQGPNQPQHF. This rearrangement joins TRBV2 to TRBJ1-5; D is unresolved. The V end lost 6 bases, the J end lost 4 bases, and 10 bases lay between the germline ends. Germline assignment: CDR1 SNHLY and CDR2 FYNNEI. The CDR3 covers 13 residues.

Of note for this clonotype: The CDR3 does not close with the conserved phenylalanine or tryptophan, likely indicating a read error. The V call is TRBV7-2, the J call TRBJ1-1; the D gene is possibly TRBD1 (5 bases). Germline V gene lookup returns CDR1 SGHTA and CDR2 FQGNSA. This CDR3 spans 14 amino acids. CDR3 amino acids: CASSRGRVNIEAFY. The CDR3 region has the DNA TGTGCCAGCAGCCGCGGCAGGGTGAACATTGAAGCTTTCTAT.

CDR3 DNA: TGTGCCGTGGCAGCCTCCTATAACTACACCTTC. Its protein product is CAVAASYNYTF. This chain links TRBV7-9 with TRBJ1-2, with D unclear. Germline values: CDR1 SEHNR, CDR2 FQNEAQ (reference sequence). Trimming took off 11 bases at V and 10 bases at J, with 17 bases between the two ends. The CDR3 contains 11 residues.

This clonotype was detected many times. J is TRBJ2-7 and V is TRBV6-1, with TRBD1 matching over 8 bases. From germline, CDR1 is MNHNS and CDR2 SASEGT. The CDR3 covers 12 residues. The V gene end was trimmed by 10 bases and the J gene end by 3 bases; junction bases not matched to a gene: 5. In DNA, the CDR3 is TGTGCCACACGGACAGGGAACTACGAGCAGTACTTC. This encodes CATRTGNYEQYF.

Regarding this clonotype: Mismatch with germline at one junction end may stem from a read error. V gene TRBV12-3 or TRBV12-4 combines with J gene TRBJ2-1; D remains ambiguous. The CDR3 is 13 residues long. The CDR3 here is CASLSLLRNEEFF. CDR3 DNA sequence: TGTGCCAGCCTAAGTCTCCTGAGAAATGAGGAGTTCTTC.

Details on this clonotype: This may stem from a read error, because a much larger clone lies one nucleotide away. V gene TRBV20-1 combines with J gene TRBJ2-7; D gene unclear. V lost 1 base, J lost 7 bases, and 14 bases lay in between. Looked up from germline, CDR1 is DFQATT and CDR2 is SNEGSKA (reference sequence). The CDR3 has 13 amino acids. The CDR3 loop reads CSARGAVPTEQYF. The CDR3 coding sequence is TGCAGTGCTAGAGGGGCCGTCCCTACTGAGCAGTACTTC.

This clonotype was counted ten times or more. The chain uses TRBV4-1 and TRBJ2-5; D remains ambiguous. Trimming took off 2 bases at V and 2 bases at J, with 21 bases between the two ends. The CDR3 length is 18 residues. From germline, CDR1 is MGHRA and CDR2 YSYEKL. This CDR3 is CASSQIGAKDVEQETQYF. The CDR3 DNA reads as TGCGCCAGCAGCCAAATTGGAGCGAAGGACGTCGAGCAAGAGACCCAGTACTTC.

Notes on this clonotype: A much larger clone lies one base from this, so it may be a read error. J is TRBJ2-2 and V is TRBV20-1; 9 nucleotides line up with TRBD2. Germline V lookup: CDR1 DFQATT, CDR2 SNEGSKA (reference sequence). This CDR3 is built from 17 residues. The CDR3 nucleotides are TGCAGTGCTAGAGGGGCTCTAGCGGGGTCGAACACCGGGGAGCTGCTTTTT. It codes for CSARGALAGSNTGELLF.

This clonotype appeared many times. The rearrangement links TRBV7-9 to TRBJ2-3; the D gene is possibly TRBD2 (6 bases). CDR3 length equals 15 residues. Trimming left V 1 base short and J 1 base short, with 9 bases between. CDR1 and CDR2 from the germline V gene are SEHNR and FQNEAQ (reference sequence). For the CDR3, the DNA is TGTGCCAGCAGCTTAGTGGAGGGTCGCACAGATACGCAGTATTTT. Translation gives CASSLVEGRTDTQYF.

This clonotype was found many times. The J gene is TRBJ2-5, the V gene TRBV18; 9 bases agree with TRBD2. Germline-derived CDR1 and CDR2 are KGHSH and LQKENI. This CDR3 is 13 amino acids long. Trimming took 6 bases from V and 5 from J; bases not matched to a gene: 4. This chain's CDR3 is CASSRTSEETQYF. DNA of the CDR3: TGTGCCAGCTCGAGGACTAGCGAGGAGACCCAGTACTTC.

This clonotype was recorded at least ten times. At one boundary the junction diverges from the germline segment, which might be a read error. The chain employs TRBV7-8 and TRBJ2-1; either TRBD1 or TRBD2 may supply D (5 bases each). Germline values: CDR1 SGHVS, CDR2 FQNEAQ. This CDR3 contains 15 residues. CDR3 coding DNA: TGTGCCAGCAGCTTAGTGGGGGATGGCTACGATGAGCAGTTCTTC. Translating it yields CASSLVGDGYDEQFF.